Listed below are T cell receptor beta chains from one sample, sequenced in a study of regulatory T cells in long-lasting Graves disease. Each CDR3 protein gets one entry after TCRdb re-called the multiplex PCR reads with MiXCR. The sample lists approximately 470,000 distinct CDR3 sequences; 15% to 20% were seen once. These same records also appear under a second study, on T cells in Graves' hyperthyroidism and ophthalmopathy.

The sequencing here drew on peripheral blood mononuclear cells (PBMCs), taken at new diagnosis, from a patient treated with antithyroid drugs. The receptors originated from a man aged 35-49 years with Graves disease. Both conserved end residues are part of each CDR3. D genes are given only for firm matches. A row's size may be missing; if present it is once, few, many or a size class.

v_call: TRBV20-1
j_call: TRBJ2-5
clone_size: many
d_call: TRBD2
cdr3_aa: CSARDPLAGGETQYF
cdr3_nt: TGCAGTGCTAGAGATCCCCTAGCGGGAGGAGAGACCCAGTACTTC

v_call: TRBV9
j_call: TRBJ1-1
clone_size: NA
d_call: TRBD1
cdr3_aa: CASSASAGTGNTEAFF
cdr3_nt: TGTGCCAGCAGCGCCTCGGCGGGGACAGGGAACACTGAAGCTTTCTTT

v_call: TRBV12-3/TRBV12-4
j_call: TRBJ1-1
clone_size: many
d_call: NA
cdr3_aa: CASSLGPEAFF
cdr3_nt: TGTGCCAGCAGTTTAGGCCCTGAAGCTTTCTTT

v_call: TRBV2
j_call: TRBJ2-7
clone_size: many
d_call: NA
cdr3_aa: CANTLTPQSYEQYF
cdr3_nt: TGTGCCAACACCCTTACTCCCCAGTCCTACGAGCAGTACTTC

v_call: TRBV20-1
j_call: TRBJ2-3
clone_size: many
d_call: NA
cdr3_aa: CSARVRGSMDF
cdr3_nt: TGCAGTGCTAGAGTTAGGGGCAGTATGGATTTT

v_call: TRBV29-1
j_call: TRBJ2-2
clone_size: NA
d_call: TRBD1
cdr3_aa: CSARPGTANTGELFF
cdr3_nt: TGCAGCGCTCGGCCCGGGACAGCGAACACCGGGGAGCTGTTTTTT

v_call: TRBV6-2/TRBV6-3
j_call: TRBJ2-3
clone_size: many
d_call: TRBD2
cdr3_aa: CASSYLRTSGRASDTQYF
cdr3_nt: TGTGCCAGCAGTTACTTAAGGACTAGCGGGAGGGCCTCAGATACGCAGTATTTT

v_call: TRBV28
j_call: TRBJ2-5
clone_size: NA
d_call: NA
cdr3_aa: CATGDPRKWNF
cdr3_nt: TGTGCCACCGGGGACCCAAGAAAATGGAACTTC

v_call: TRBV20-1
j_call: TRBJ2-7
clone_size: many
d_call: NA
cdr3_aa: CSTERGSYEQYF
cdr3_nt: TGCAGTACAGAGCGCGGGTCCTACGAGCAGTACTTC

v_call: TRBV2
j_call: TRBJ2-5
clone_size: NA
d_call: TRBD2
cdr3_aa: CASRVLAGGGGTQYF
cdr3_nt: TGTGCCAGCAGAGTACTAGCGGGAGGGGGAGGGACCCAGTACTTC